One and the same sample provided the 27 T cell receptor beta chains below, sequenced in a study of T-cell memory formation after mild COVID-19. TCRdb re-called the 5' RACE reads through MiXCR, storing one row per CDR3 protein. The sample shows fewer than 650,000 distinct CDR3 sequences, about 18% of them seen only once. Sequencing was performed on PBMCs or a T cell subset sorted from them (not recorded which). All receptors come from an adult woman who had mild COVID-19 (a few samples of this study predate the infection). Cell type and time point are not known.

There are a few counts of this clonotype. CDR3 loop: CASSPKRDGMFF. The CDR3 region has the DNA TGTGCCAGCTCACCTAAAAGGGACGGGATGTTTTTT. The chain joins TRBV18 to TRBJ1-4, with D possibly being TRBD1 (5 bases). CDR3 size: 12 residues. CDR1 and CDR2 from the germline V gene are KGHSH and LQKENI. V lost 3 bases and J lost 15, with 14 bases in between.

The chain links TRBV11-2 to TRBJ1-2; a possible D gene is TRBD1 (6 bases). V was clipped by 5 bases and J by 5 bases, with 15 bases between them. The CDR3 contains 14 residues. Germline loops: CDR1 SGHAT, CDR2 FQNNGV. The CDR3 reads CASSLGGQRYGYTF. In DNA form, the CDR3 reads TGTGCCAGCAGCCTTGGGGGACAACGTTATGGCTACACCTTC.

In this sample, this clonotype turned up a few times. V and J are TRBV5-1 and TRBJ1-1; 9 nucleotides match TRBD1. With V trimmed by 4 bases and J by 3 bases, 4 bases remained unmatched. The CDR3 totals 14 residues. Germline lookup yields CDR1 SGHRS and CDR2 YFSETQ. CDR3 nucleotide sequence: TGCGCCAGCAGCGGGGGACAGGGAGACACTGAAGCTTTCTTT. It specifies CASSGGQGDTEAFF.

The gene calls are TRBV6-5 and TRBJ2-1, with 8 bases lining up with TRBD2. This CDR3 spans 14 amino acids. The V gene's germline CDR1 is MNHEY and CDR2 SVGAGI. The V segment lost 6 bases and the J segment 8 bases; nucleotides outside the gene matches: 9. In nucleotides, the CDR3 is TGTGCCAGCAGCGATAGGCGGGGGGCACATGAGCAGTTCTTC. It specifies CASSDRRGAHEQFF.

This clonotype was observed a handful of times. The chain uses TRBV20-1 and TRBJ2-2; TRBD2 matches 7 bases. Germline V gene lookup returns CDR1 DFQATT and CDR2 SNEGSKA (reference sequence). The CDR3 is made up of 14 amino acids. The trim removed 3 bases at V and 1 base at J, leaving 2 bases unmatched. The CDR3 region has the DNA TGCAGTGCTAGCGGGACTAAGAACACCGGGGAGCTGTTTTTT. It encodes CSASGTKNTGELFF.

This clonotype was found a few times. In DNA, the CDR3 is TGTGCCAGCAGCCAGGGGTTAAGTGGCTACACCTTC. Amino acid sequence: CASSQGLSGYTF. The chain joins TRBV6-5 to TRBJ1-2, with a weak D call TRBD1 (6 bases). Germline V gives CDR1 MNHEY, CDR2 SVGAGI. The CDR3 has 12 residues. V was pared by 6 bases and J by 7 bases, with 12 bases between.

J is TRBJ1-1 and V is TRBV30; D unresolved. The CDR3 is 13 residues long. Germline CDR1 is GTSNPN and CDR2 is SVGIG (reference sequence). Trimming cost V 2 bases and J 1 base, with 8 bases left between them. The CDR3 DNA follows: TGTGCCTGGAGTACCCAGAGGAACACTGAAGCTTTCTTT. Its translation is CAWSTQRNTEAFF.

This clonotype has at least ten counts. The chain joins TRBV7-8 to TRBJ2-3; TRBD2 aligns across 9 bases. Germline V gene sequence: CDR1 SGHVS, CDR2 FQNEAQ. The trim removed 1 base at V and 4 bases at J, leaving 3 bases unmatched. This CDR3 is 15 amino acids long. Here the CDR3 DNA reads TGTGCCAGCAGCTTAGGGGCTAGCGGGGCAGATACGCAGTATTTT. This sequence encodes CASSLGASGADTQYF.

This clonotype showed up just a few times. V and J are TRBV10-3 and TRBJ2-5; 8 nucleotides agree with TRBD2. The V gene's germline CDR1 is ENHRY and CDR2 SYGVKD. The CDR3 contains 15 residues. Trimming at V came to 3 bases and at J to 1 base, leaving 4 bases not matched to a gene. The CDR3 sequence is CAISDGSGVQETQYF. CDR3 DNA: TGTGCCATCAGTGACGGTAGCGGGGTCCAAGAGACCCAGTACTTC.

This clonotype was found a few times. V usage is TRBV5-1 and J usage is TRBJ1-6; the D gene is possibly TRBD1 (5 bases). From germline, CDR1 is SGHRS and CDR2 YFSETQ. Between the trimmed V and J ends, which lost 4 bases and 5 bases, there was a span of 16 bases. The CDR3 runs 16 residues. CDR3 sequence: CASSEWTGGNNSPLHF. In DNA, the CDR3 is TGCGCCAGCAGCGAATGGACCGGGGGTAATAATTCACCCCTCCACTTT. Full variable domain (missing parts from reference TRBV5-1 and TRBJ1-6): KAGVTQTPRYLIKTRGQQVTLSCSPISGHRSVSWYQQTPGQGLQFLFEYFSETQRNKGNFPGRFSGRQFSNSRSEMNVSTLELGDSALYLCASSEWTGGNNSPLHFGNGTRLTVT.

This clonotype was counted between two and nine times. The chain recombines TRBV29-1 with TRBJ2-1, with 7 bases fitting TRBD2. The CDR3 runs to 16 residues. V shed 3 bases and J 2 bases; nucleotides not matched to a gene: 10. The germline CDR1 and CDR2 sequences are SQVTM and ANQGSEA. In DNA form, the CDR3 reads TGCAGCGTTGAGGGGACTACCACCAGTACCTACAATGAGCAGTTCTTC. This codes for CSVEGTTTSTYNEQFF.

The table lists this clonotype with a few counts. CDR3 sequence reads: CASSPRTGISTDTQYF. The CDR3 nucleotides are TGCGCCAGCAGCCCGAGGACAGGGATTAGCACAGATACGCAGTATTTT. The chain links TRBV23-1 to TRBJ2-3, with 8 bases fitting TRBD1. TRBV23-1 is labeled an ORF, and its function is uncertain. The CDR3 runs to 16 residues. V gave up 6 bases and J gave up 0 bases; unmatched junction bases: 8.

This clonotype showed up just a few times. The chain links TRBV7-3 to TRBJ2-4; TRBD1 agrees at 9 bases. This CDR3 has 16 amino acids. Germline CDR1 SGHTA, CDR2 FQGTGA. V shed 5 bases and J 3 bases; nucleotides not matched to a gene: 8. CDR3 DNA sequence: TGTGCCAGCAGCGCGACAGGGGGAGGGGGCAAAAACATTCAGTACTTC. This codes for CASSATGGGGKNIQYF.

This clonotype was observed at least ten times. The V and J genes are TRBV5-1 and TRBJ2-2; TRBD1 matches 10 bases. The V and J ends lost 5 bases and 3 bases, in that order; junction bases with no gene match: 7. CDR1 SGHRS and CDR2 YFSETQ come from the germline V gene. This CDR3 contains 16 residues. The CDR3 DNA reads TGCGCCAGCAGACCCCGACAGGGGGCCGACACCGGGGAGCTGTTTTTT. Translation gives CASRPRQGADTGELFF.

DNA for the CDR3: TGTGCCAGCAGCCCCGCTAGCGGGTACCCCTACGAGCAGTACTTC. Amino acids: CASSPASGYPYEQYF. The chain carries TRBV7-2 and TRBJ2-7; TRBD2 aligns across 8 bases. This CDR3 comprises 15 residues. Trimming removed 5 bases from V and 2 bases from J; junction bases left unmatched: 8. The germline V gene encodes CDR1 SGHTA and CDR2 FQGNSA.

At least ten counts were recorded for this clonotype. This chain links TRBV24-1 with TRBJ2-1; the D gene could be TRBD1 or TRBD2 (5 bases each). The length of the CDR3 is 17 residues. The V gene lost 0 bases and the J gene lost 0 bases, with 11 bases spanning the gap. Germline CDR1 KGHDR, CDR2 SFDVKD. The CDR3 loop is CATSDLGGPYSYNEQFF. The CDR3 DNA is TGTGCCACCAGTGATTTGGGGGGACCCTACTCCTACAATGAGCAGTTCTTC.

The rearrangement joins TRBV12-3 or TRBV12-4 to TRBJ1-1; D remains unclear. Trimming took 3 bases from V and 0 from J, leaving 8 bases between them. The CDR3 loop spans 14 amino acids. DNA for the CDR3: TGTGCCAGCAGTTTTGAGTACCTGAACACTGAAGCTTTCTTT. Protein sequence: CASSFEYLNTEAFF.

This chain joins TRBV15 and TRBJ1-1; a possible D gene is TRBD1 (5 bases). V lost 0 bases and J lost 4, with 9 bases in between. Germline V gene sequence: CDR1 LNHNV, CDR2 YYDKDF (reference sequence). The CDR3 runs 14 residues. The CDR3 sequence is CATSRDHRGTEAFF. As DNA, the CDR3 is TGTGCCACCAGCAGAGATCATAGGGGCACTGAAGCTTTCTTT.

The chain links TRBV6-1 to TRBJ2-3; 9 bases fit TRBD2. Trimming cost V 6 bases and J 4 bases; bases outside gene matches: 5. Germline CDR1 reads MNHNS; CDR2 reads SASEGT. This CDR3 contains 14 residues. DNA for the CDR3: TGTGCCAGCAGGGGACTAGCCCCCGCAGATACGCAGTATTTT. It is translated as CASRGLAPADTQYF.

This clonotype was seen at least ten times. The J gene is TRBJ2-7, the V gene TRBV5-1; TRBD2 is a possible D gene (5 bases). The CDR3 is made up of 16 amino acids. Trimming shortened V by 4 bases and J by 4 bases, and 21 bases separated the two germline ends. Germline V gene lookup returns CDR1 SGHRS and CDR2 YFSETQ. The CDR3 is CASSRAFGLAPYEQYF. In DNA form, the CDR3 reads TGCGCCAGCAGCCGGGCCTTCGGACTCGCACCTTACGAGCAGTACTTC.

The rearrangement links TRBV12-3 or TRBV12-4 to TRBJ1-1, with TRBD1 matching 9 bases. Trimming cost V 7 bases and J 3 bases; bases outside gene matches: 3. This CDR3 has 13 residues. In DNA form, the CDR3 reads TGTGCCAGCACTCGGGACAGGGACACTGAAGCTTTCTTT. Residues: CASTRDRDTEAFF.

This clonotype turned up a few times. The CDR3 here is CASSLVGVGNEQFF. CDR3 DNA: TGTGCCAGCAGCTTAGTGGGAGTGGGCAATGAGCAGTTCTTC. V usage is TRBV11-1 and J usage is TRBJ2-1; possible D gene TRBD2, 5 bases. Per the germline V gene, CDR1 is SGHAT and CDR2 is FQDESV (reference sequence). The V gene lost 1 base and the J gene lost 6 bases, with 10 bases spanning the gap. This CDR3 contains 14 residues.

V gene TRBV27 combines with J gene TRBJ2-3; D might be TRBD2 (5 bases). Deletions cut 6 bases from V and 3 bases from J, with 16 bases between. Germline V gene sequence: CDR1 MNHEY, CDR2 SMNVEV (reference sequence). The CDR3 runs 15 residues. CDR3 DNA sequence: TGTGCCAGCAGCTCCTTATGGGAGATAACAGATACGCAGTATTTT. Protein: CASSSLWEITDTQYF.

The chain has TRBV5-5 and TRBJ2-1; perhaps TRBD1 as D (6 bases). CDR3 length: 15 amino acids. Germline CDR1 reads SGHKS; CDR2 reads YYEKEE (reference sequence). Between the trimmed V and J ends, which lost 4 bases and 0 bases, there was a span of 11 bases. The CDR3 loop is CASSPDRFSYNEQFF. Written as DNA, the CDR3 is TGTGCCAGCAGCCCCGACAGGTTCTCCTACAATGAGCAGTTCTTC. The whole variable domain, filled in from reference TRBV5-5 and TRBJ2-1, reads DAGVTQSPTHLIKTRGQQVTLRCSPISGHKSVSWYQQVLGQGPQFIFQYYEKEERGRGNFPDRFSARQFPNYSSELNVNALLLGDSALYLCASSPDRFSYNEQFFGPGTRLTVL.

The rearrangement joins TRBV6-5 to TRBJ1-1; D is possibly TRBD1 (5 bases). Germline CDR1 reads MNHEY; CDR2 reads SVGAGI. The ends were cut back, 7 bases at V and 11 bases at J, with 20 bases in the middle. This CDR3 is built from 13 residues. The CDR3 sequence: CASTPPSGLGAFF. The CDR3 DNA is TGTGCCAGCACACCTCCTTCGGGGCTCGGCGCTTTCTTT.

This sequence joins TRBV7-2 and TRBJ1-1, with no clear D. The V gene's germline CDR1 is SGHTA and CDR2 FQGNSA. Deletions cut 1 base from V and 8 bases from J, with 17 bases between. The CDR3 has 15 residues. The CDR3 reads CASSLEGLVTLEAFF. Here the CDR3 DNA reads TGTGCCAGCAGCTTAGAGGGCTTGGTGACACTCGAAGCTTTCTTT.

The V call is TRBV11-2, the J call TRBJ2-3; 12 nucleotides agree with TRBD2. Germline V CDR1 and CDR2: SGHAT, FQNNGV. V was pared by 3 bases and J by 6 bases, with 4 bases of the junction left unmatched. The CDR3 length is 15 residues. This chain's CDR3 is CASSFGTSGPDTQYF. The CDR3 coding sequence is TGTGCCAGCAGCTTCGGGACTAGCGGGCCCGATACGCAGTATTTT.